Below are 31 T cell receptor beta chains sequenced from a single sample in a study of metastatic and nonmetastatic thyroid tumors. TCRdb re-called the PCR reads through MiXCR. This table has 21,000 or so clones, approximately 20% appearing once. Patients underwent thyroid surgery, and none had received any treatment before it. Sequencing used blood. These receptors were obtained from a male donor with papillary thyroid cancer or a benign thyroid nodule (not recorded which). Some clones in this sample may be carry-over from other donors' samples.

The sample holds many counts of this clone. The CDR3 DNA sequence: TGTGCCGGGCACACGTGGGGCGGTGAGACCCAGTACTTC. Translation: CAGHTWGGETQYF. V and J are TRBV30 and TRBJ2-5; D possibly corresponds to TRBD1 (5 bases). V was clipped by 8 bases and J by 5 bases, with 18 bases between them. The CDR3 is made up of 13 amino acids. Germline V lookup: CDR1 GTSNPN, CDR2 SVGIG (reference sequence).

Many counts were recorded for this clone. The chain is built from TRBV12-3 or TRBV12-4 and TRBJ1-3; D not certain. The CDR3 is made up of 16 amino acids. V lost 7 bases and J lost 0, with 16 bases in between. The CDR3 spells CASTGGGPFSGNTIYF. For the CDR3, the DNA is TGTGCCAGCACCGGAGGAGGGCCGTTCTCTGGAAACACCATATATTTT.

This clone occurred many times. The V call is TRBV29-1, the J call TRBJ2-3; TRBD2 agrees at 7 bases. CDR3 length: 12 amino acids. V trimming: 7 bases; J trimming: 11 bases; junction bases outside the gene matches: 12. From germline, CDR1 is SQVTM and CDR2 ANQGSEA. The CDR3: CSARDGASGQYF. CDR3 coding DNA: TGCAGCGCCCGAGATGGGGCTAGCGGGCAGTATTTT.

A few counts support this clone. An end of the junction differs from the germline gene, which may be a read error. The chain couples TRBV7-8 to TRBJ2-7, with a tentative D call TRBD1 (6 bases). The CDR3 extends over 14 amino acids. CDR1 SGHVS and CDR2 FQNEAQ come from the germline V gene. The CDR3 here is CASGRRQVPYEHYF. CDR3 coding DNA: TGTGCCAGCGGAAGGCGACAGGTCCCCTACGAGCACTACTTC.

This chain uses TRBV28 with TRBJ2-7; D gene unclear. The CDR3 length is 12 residues. Germline V gene sequence: CDR1 MDHEN, CDR2 SYDVKM. V lost 3 bases and J 3 bases, leaving 6 bases between the germline ends. In DNA, the CDR3 is TGTGCCAGCAGTTTCGACCGCTACGAGCAGTACTTC. It is translated as CASSFDRYEQYF. The variable domain in full, completed from reference TRBV28 and TRBJ2-7, reads DVKVTQSSRYLVKRTGEKVFLECVQDMDHENMFWYRQDPGLGLRLIYFSYDVKMKEKGDIPEGYSVSREKKERFSLILESASTNQTSMYLCASSFDRYEQYFGPGTRLTVT.

This clone was counted at least ten times. The chain carries TRBV4-2 and TRBJ2-5; the match to TRBD2 covers 15 bases. From germline, CDR1 is LGHNA and CDR2 YNFKEQ. The CDR3 contains 18 residues. V dropped 5 bases and J dropped 1; count of bases not matched to a gene: 8. CDR3 loop: CASSSSGLAGGPQETQYF. Here the CDR3 DNA reads TGTGCCAGCAGCTCCTCGGGACTAGCGGGGGGACCCCAAGAGACCCAGTACTTC.

This chain links TRBV28 with TRBJ1-1; D is unresolved. The CDR3 runs 12 residues. Looked up from germline, CDR1 is MDHEN and CDR2 is SYDVKM. V lost 2 bases, J lost 6 bases, and 7 bases lay in between. The CDR3 protein is CASSLPGAEAFF. CDR3 in DNA: TGTGCCAGCAGTTTACCGGGAGCTGAAGCTTTCTTT.

This clone was counted at least ten times. This rearrangement joins TRBV20-1 to TRBJ2-2; D gene ambiguous. V lost 0 bases and J lost 6, with 14 bases in between. This CDR3 spans 15 amino acids. The germline V gene has CDR1 DFQATT and CDR2 SNEGSKA (reference sequence). CDR3 amino acids: CSARDPSFGAGELFF. The DNA for the CDR3 is TGCAGTGCTAGAGATCCGAGTTTTGGGGCCGGGGAGCTGTTTTTT.

This clone was detected once. The rearrangement uses TRBV5-4 and TRBJ1-3, with 11 bases that match TRBD1. Losses at the gene ends were 0 bases for V and 8 bases for J; bases not matched to a gene: 19. CDR3 length: 20 residues. Germline assignment: CDR1 SGHNT and CDR2 YYREEE (reference sequence). The CDR3 sequence is CASSLAKNFWDRGIGDTIYF. The CDR3 nucleotides are TGTGCCAGCAGCTTGGCTAAAAACTTCTGGGACAGGGGGATAGGGGACACCATATATTTT. Full variable domain (outside the CDR3, taken from reference TRBV5-4 and TRBJ1-3): ETGVTQSPTHLIKTRGQQVTLRCSSQSGHNTVSWYQQALGQGPQFIFQYYREEENGRGNFPPRFSGLQFPNYSSELNVNALELDDSALYLCASSLAKNFWDRGIGDTIYFGEGSWLTVV.

This clone was seen at least ten times. This rearrangement joins TRBV10-2 to TRBJ2-2; D is uncertain. The germline CDR1 and CDR2 sequences are WSHSY and SAAADI. CDR3 length equals 14 residues. The ends were cut back, 6 bases at V and 4 bases at J, with 12 bases in the middle. The chain's CDR3 is CASRPGITTGELFF. The CDR3 DNA reads TGCGCCAGCAGGCCGGGCATAACCACCGGGGAGCTGTTTTTT.

Ten or more counts support this clone. The chain links TRBV10-3 to TRBJ2-7; 7 bases map to TRBD2. The germline V gene has CDR1 ENHRY and CDR2 SYGVKD. CDR3 length: 13 residues. Trimming took 4 bases from V and 4 from J; bases not matched to a gene: 4. CDR3 in DNA: TGTGCCATCAGTGTCCGGGGGGTATACGAGCAGTACTTC. This encodes CAISVRGVYEQYF.

By its share, this clone is medium-sized. The chain links TRBV28 to TRBJ1-6, with no clear D. Germline-derived CDR1 and CDR2 are MDHEN and SYDVKM. V lost 3 bases to trimming and J lost 14 bases, with 17 bases between them. There are 14 residues in the CDR3. CDR3: CASSFWRPTTTLHF. As DNA, the CDR3 is TGTGCCAGCAGTTTTTGGAGACCCACGACGACCCTCCACTTT.

This clone appeared a few times. This chain uses TRBV6-1 with TRBJ2-7; tentative D call: TRBD2 (5 bases). The CDR3 extends over 12 amino acids. Trimming pared 8 bases from V and 2 bases from J, leaving 10 bases between. Germline V gives CDR1 MNHNS, CDR2 SASEGT. This CDR3 reads CASFSRAYEQYF. DNA of the CDR3: TGTGCCAGCTTTTCGAGGGCCTACGAGCAGTACTTC.

This clone was seen many times. The chain employs TRBV5-1 and TRBJ2-1; 11 positions agree with TRBD2. Trimming took 0 bases from V and 7 from J; bases not matched to a gene: 12. Germline V lookup: CDR1 SGHRS, CDR2 YFSETQ. This CDR3 has 18 amino acids. This CDR3 is CASSLEAGSGRAGNEQFF. CDR3 sequence (DNA): TGCGCCAGCAGCTTGGAGGCCGGTAGCGGGAGGGCCGGGAATGAGCAGTTCTTC.

This clone appeared many times. The chain employs TRBV11-3 and TRBJ2-1; no reliable D call. Germline V gives CDR1 SGHNT, CDR2 YENEEA. V shed 0 bases and J shed 8 bases, with 11 bases lying between them. The CDR3 contains 14 residues. CDR3 residues: CASSLDPSFDEQFF. The CDR3 nucleotides read TGTGCCAGCAGCTTAGATCCTAGTTTTGATGAGCAGTTCTTC.

This clone is medium-sized (0.01 to 0.1%). V is TRBV3-1 and J is TRBJ1-1, with no clear D. Germline V gene data show CDR1 as LGHDT and CDR2 as YNNKEL (reference sequence). V lost 1 base and J 3 bases, leaving 9 bases between the germline ends. The CDR3 spans 14 residues. CDR3 DNA: TGTGCCAGCAGCCAAGTTCCGGGGTACACTGAAGCTTTCTTT. Encoded protein: CASSQVPGYTEAFF.

The CDR3 DNA reads as TGCAGTGCGTTGCATCGCGTCAATGAGCAGTTCTTC. It yields the protein CSALHRVNEQFF. The V and J genes are TRBV20-1 and TRBJ2-1, with D unresolved. Germline values: CDR1 DFQATT, CDR2 SNEGSKA (reference sequence). The CDR3 has 12 residues. V gave up 6 bases and J gave up 6 bases, with 12 bases separating them.

This clone was observed many times. V gene TRBV5-1 combines with J gene TRBJ2-2; D gene ambiguous. CDR1 and CDR2 (germline): SGHRS, YFSETQ. V lost 4 bases to trimming and J lost 2 bases, with 12 bases between them. This CDR3 is 15 amino acids long. CDR3 sequence reads: CASSAAQFNTGELFF. Written as DNA, the CDR3 is TGCGCCAGCAGCGCCGCGCAGTTTAACACCGGGGAGCTGTTTTTT.

The J gene is TRBJ2-1, the V gene TRBV20-1, with TRBD2 matching over 8 bases. Germline lookup yields CDR1 DFQATT and CDR2 SNEGSKA (reference sequence). This CDR3 is built from 14 residues. V dropped 3 bases and J dropped 7; count of bases not matched to a gene: 8. The CDR3 nucleotides read TGCAGTGCTAGTAGACTAGCGCACCAGAATGAGCAGTTCTTC. Its protein product is CSASRLAHQNEQFF.

This clone was seen a handful of times. This chain connects TRBV2 to TRBJ1-5; maybe TRBD1 (5 bases). Trimming cost V 7 bases and J 6 bases, with 16 bases left between them. Germline V gene data show CDR1 as SNHLY and CDR2 as FYNNEI. The CDR3 spans 14 residues. The CDR3 region is CASILYRTGQPQHF. The CDR3 DNA reads as TGTGCCAGCATTCTCTACAGGACGGGTCAGCCCCAGCATTTT.

Ten or more counts support this clone. The chain links TRBV20-1 to TRBJ2-1, with 7 bases that match TRBD1. V lost 5 bases and J lost 5; bases outside the gene matches: 3. This CDR3 has 12 residues. The germline V gene encodes CDR1 DFQATT and CDR2 SNEGSKA (reference sequence). CDR3 in amino acids: CSARRGNNEQFF. For the CDR3, the DNA is TGCAGTGCTCGCAGGGGGAACAATGAGCAGTTCTTC.

The chain is built from TRBV10-1 and TRBJ2-7, with TRBD1 matching over 8 bases. Trimming removed 6 bases from V and 5 bases from J; junction bases left unmatched: 6. The CDR3 has 13 amino acids. Germline V gene lookup returns CDR1 WNHNN and CDR2 SYGVQD (reference sequence). The CDR3 spells CASSWDRSNEQYF. The CDR3 DNA reads as TGCGCCAGCAGCTGGGACAGGTCCAACGAGCAGTACTTC.

This clone was seen ten or more times. V and J are TRBV7-2 and TRBJ1-2; no clear D gene. Trimming shortened V by 5 bases and J by 1 base, and 11 bases separated the two germline ends. The CDR3 is 14 amino acids. Germline CDR1 SGHTA, CDR2 FQGNSA. CDR3 nucleotide sequence: TGTGCCAGCAGCATTTTGGGAGATAACTATGGCTACACCTTC. Translating it yields CASSILGDNYGYTF.

This clone was observed at least ten times. The chain carries TRBV12-3 or TRBV12-4 and TRBJ2-1, with TRBD2 matching 9 bases. V was clipped by 3 bases and J by 7 bases; unmatched bases: 4. The CDR3 runs to 14 residues. The CDR3 bases are TGTGCCAGCAGTTTCGCGGGGGGGTGGAATGAGCAGTTCTTC. This codes for CASSFAGGWNEQFF.

This clone showed up many times. The CDR3 nucleotides are TGTGCCAGCAGCACCTCTACAGTCGGAAACTCCTACGAGCAGTACTTC. Translation: CASSTSTVGNSYEQYF. The V and J genes are TRBV9 and TRBJ2-7; D is ambiguous. Germline assignment: CDR1 SGDLS and CDR2 YYNGEE. This CDR3 has 16 residues. Trimming left V 4 bases short and J 0 bases short, with 17 bases between.

This clone was observed a handful of times. The rearrangement joins TRBV28 to TRBJ1-2, with D tentatively TRBD1 (5 bases). CDR1 is MDHEN and CDR2 is SYDVKM in the germline V gene. The CDR3 spans 14 residues. The germline V and J ends were trimmed by 7 bases and 8 bases, with 20 bases remaining between them. The CDR3 nucleotides are TGTGCCAGCACCCCGGACATGCCATTGAGAGGCTACACCTTC. Its protein product is CASTPDMPLRGYTF.

In this sample, this clone turned up many times. The chain links TRBV29-1 to TRBJ2-4; 7 bases map to TRBD1. Germline V gives CDR1 SQVTM, CDR2 ANQGSEA. The CDR3 is made up of 14 amino acids. With V trimmed by 7 bases and J by 0 bases, 6 bases remained unmatched. This CDR3 is CSAGTEGAKNIQYF. The CDR3 nucleotides are TGCAGCGCTGGGACAGAAGGAGCCAAAAACATTCAGTACTTC.

This clone is termed medium-sized. Other DNA sequences from this sample encode an identical CDR3 as well. The rearrangement joins TRBV6-1 to TRBJ2-7; 8 bases map to TRBD1. The CDR3 has 14 amino acids. The J segment lost 2 bases and the V segment lost 6 bases, leaving 6 bases of the junction unmatched. Germline-derived CDR1 and CDR2 are MNHNS and SASEGT. CDR3 protein: CASSRDRGAYEQYF. In DNA, the CDR3 is TGTGCCAGCAGCCGAGACAGGGGCGCCTACGAGCAGTACTTC.

This clone has ten or more counts. An end of the junction differs from the germline gene, which may be a read error. The chain uses TRBV7-7 and TRBJ1-3; TRBD1 matches at 9 bases. The CDR3 extends over 15 amino acids. Per germline, CDR1 SSHAT and CDR2 FNYEAQ (reference sequence). The CDR3 loop reads CASSSGTGKGNTIYF. The CDR3 DNA reads TGTGCTAGCAGCTCCGGGACAGGGAAAGGAAACACCATATATTTT.

This clone was seen more than once but under ten times. V and J are TRBV6-1 and TRBJ2-2; 8 bases map to TRBD1. J was trimmed by 5 bases and V by 7 bases; bases with no gene match: 6. Germline-derived CDR1 and CDR2 are MNHNS and SASEGT. CDR3 length: 14 amino acids. The CDR3 coding sequence is TGTGCCAGCACAGGGGGCGCTGGGACCGGGGAGCTGTTTTTT. Amino acids: CASTGGAGTGELFF.

This chain links TRBV7-8 with TRBJ1-4; unclear D gene. Trimming took 5 bases from V and 0 from J, leaving 4 bases between them. This CDR3 is built from 13 residues. Germline V gene lookup returns CDR1 SGHVS and CDR2 FQNEAQ. CDR3 protein: CASSIATNEKLFF. The CDR3 nucleotides are TGTGCCAGCAGCATTGCAACTAATGAAAAACTGTTTTTT.